This entry lists 20 T cell receptor beta chains sequenced from one sample in a study of radiotherapy plus CTLA-4 blockade in lung cancer. Assay used: immunoSEQ multiplex PCR; TCRdb lists only in-frame clones, some missing. The sample records approximately 47,000 clones, around four fifths being singletons. The material sequenced was peripheral blood, taken from a patient treated with radiotherapy plus ipilimumab. These receptors were obtained from a human donor with non-small cell lung cancer who had stable disease on radiotherapy plus ipilimumab.

This clone was seen a handful of times. Other nucleotide sequences from this sample produce the same CDR3. CDR3 DNA: TGTGCCAGTAGTAATACCGGGAGTCTTCGAATCACAGATACGCAGTATTTT. Its translation is CASSNTGSLRITDTQYF. V and J are TRBV19 and TRBJ2-3, with D maybe TRBD2 (6 bases). Trimming took 4 bases from V and 2 from J, leaving 19 bases between them. CDR1 and CDR2 (germline): LNHDA, SQIVND (reference sequence). The CDR3 extends over 17 amino acids.

The rearrangement uses TRBV30 and TRBJ1-6, with a possible D match to TRBD1 (6 bases). This CDR3 spans 16 amino acids. The germline gives CDR1 GTSNPN, CDR2 SVGIG (reference sequence). Trimming removed 3 bases at V and 9 bases at J, with 21 bases between. In DNA, the CDR3 is TGTGCCTGGAGGATAGGGGGATTCGGTAGTAGTTCACCCCTCCACTTT. Translated, it gives CAWRIGGFGSSSPLHF.

Points on this clone: Other DNA sequences in this specimen translate into the identical CDR3. The rearrangement uses TRBV27 and TRBJ2-7, with 9 bases that match TRBD1. Trimming cost V 3 bases and J 2 bases; bases outside gene matches: 2. The germline CDR1 and CDR2 sequences are MNHEY and SMNVEV (reference sequence). The CDR3 has 14 amino acids. This CDR3 reads CASSFGTGTYEQYF. The CDR3 nucleotides are TGTGCCAGCAGTTTTGGGACAGGGACCTACGAGCAGTACTTC.

This clone has a single count. The V gene is TRBV7-2, the J gene TRBJ1-3; D unclear. This CDR3 contains 15 residues. From germline, CDR1 is SGHTA and CDR2 FQGNSA. Deletions cut 0 bases from V and 0 bases from J, with 6 bases between. CDR3 residues: CASSLARGSGNTIYF. The CDR3 nucleotides are TGTGCCAGCAGCTTAGCCCGGGGCTCTGGAAACACCATATATTTT.

The chain joins TRBV5-4 to TRBJ2-7; no clear D gene. The CDR3 is made up of 13 amino acids. The V gene lost 0 bases and the J gene lost 8 bases, with 12 bases spanning the gap. CDR1 and CDR2 (germline): SGHNT, YYREEE (reference sequence). CDR3 amino acids: CASSLGQSSKQYF. In DNA form, the CDR3 reads TGTGCCAGCAGCTTGGGACAATCGAGTAAGCAGTACTTC. The whole variable domain, filled in from reference TRBV5-4 and TRBJ2-7, reads ETGVTQSPTHLIKTRGQQVTLRCSSQSGHNTVSWYQQALGQGPQFIFQYYREEENGRGNFPPRFSGLQFPNYSSELNVNALELDDSALYLCASSLGQSSKQYFGPGTRLTVT.

The J gene is TRBJ2-5, the V gene TRBV19, with 10 nucleotides matching TRBD2. Germline V CDR1 and CDR2: LNHDA, SQIVND (reference sequence). The CDR3 is 14 residues long. The V and J ends lost 8 bases and 5 bases, in that order; junction bases with no gene match: 8. CDR3 region: CASATSGSVETQYF. The DNA of the CDR3 is TGTGCCAGTGCGACTAGCGGGTCGGTGGAGACCCAGTACTTC.

The chain has TRBV5-6 and TRBJ1-6, with TRBD1 matching 7 bases. J lost 6 bases, V lost 3 bases, and 6 bases had no gene match. The CDR3 spans 15 residues. Germline lookup yields CDR1 SGHDT and CDR2 YYEEEE. Here the CDR3 reads CASSSQGLGNSPLHF. In DNA form, the CDR3 reads TGTGCCAGCAGCTCACAGGGGCTAGGTAATTCACCCCTCCACTTT.

The CDR3 sequence is CASSQGPGGGDTQYF. Written as DNA, the CDR3 is TGCGCCAGCAGCCAAGGCCCGGGGGGCGGAGATACGCAGTATTTT. The V gene is TRBV4-1, the J gene TRBJ2-3, with D perhaps TRBD2 (7 bases). This CDR3 comprises 15 residues. Between the trimmed V and J ends, which lost 1 base and 5 bases, there was a span of 13 bases. Germline V gene data show CDR1 as MGHRA and CDR2 as YSYEKL.

This clone was picked up a small number of times. The chain links TRBV19 to TRBJ2-7; 8 bases map to TRBD1. The CDR3 covers 14 residues. Germline assignment: CDR1 LNHDA and CDR2 SQIVND (reference sequence). Unmatched junction bases numbered 6, after V lost 5 bases and J lost 3 bases. The CDR3 nucleotides are TGTGCCAGTAGTGAGACAGGGGTGGTCTACGAGCAGTACTTC. This codes for CASSETGVVYEQYF.

V gene TRBV6-5 combines with J gene TRBJ1-2, with TRBD1 matching 7 bases. The CDR3 spans 14 residues. The V and J ends lost 6 bases and 3 bases, in that order; junction bases with no gene match: 7. Looked up from germline, CDR1 is MNHEY and CDR2 is SVGAGI. Here the CDR3 reads CASRGQAGDYGYTF. The CDR3 nucleotides are TGTGCCAGCAGAGGACAGGCCGGGGACTATGGCTACACCTTC.

This clone was recorded a few times. The chain employs TRBV12-5 and TRBJ2-2; D perhaps matches TRBD1 (5 bases). The CDR3 is 13 amino acids. Germline V gene sequence: CDR1 LGHNT, CDR2 FRNRAP. V was clipped by 3 bases and J by 6 bases, with 8 bases between them. Here the CDR3 reads CASGFRVPGELFF. The CDR3, as DNA: TGTGCTAGTGGTTTCAGGGTTCCCGGGGAGCTGTTTTTT.

This clone was found once. This sample includes further DNA sequences coding for the same CDR3. The DNA for the CDR3 is TGTGCCAGCAGCTTGGGCAGCGTCCAAGAGACCCAGTACTTC. Translated: CASSLGSVQETQYF. The genes are TRBV5-8 and TRBJ2-5; D is ambiguous. CDR3 size: 14 residues. The ends were cut back, 0 bases at V and 1 base at J, with 7 bases in the middle. CDR1 is SGHTS and CDR2 is YDEGEE in the germline V gene.

The CDR3 bases are TGCAGCGTTGTAAATGCACTAGCGGTAAATGAGCAGTTCTTC. It encodes CSVVNALAVNEQFF. The rearrangement links TRBV29-1 to TRBJ2-1, with 8 positions matching TRBD2. Germline lookup yields CDR1 SQVTM and CDR2 ANQGSEA. The CDR3 covers 14 residues. V lost 4 bases and J lost 7; bases outside the gene matches: 9.

To note about this clone: A junction boundary mismatches the germline segment, possibly from a read error. J is TRBJ2-5 and V is TRBV9, with 7 bases aligning to TRBD1. The CDR3 covers 14 residues. From germline, CDR1 is SGDLS and CDR2 YYNGEE. The CDR3 sequence is CASSVGYRGEAQYF. CDR3 in DNA: TGTGCCAGCAGCGTAGGGTACAGGGGAGAGGCCCAGTACTTC.

The gene calls are TRBV9 and TRBJ2-3, with 8 positions matching TRBD2. The CDR3 is 15 amino acids. Germline trimming cut 0 bases from V and 1 base from J; bases unmatched to any gene: 1. Germline V gene sequence: CDR1 SGDLS, CDR2 YYNGEE. CDR3 region: CASSVGAGGTDTQYF. The CDR3 DNA follows: TGTGCCAGCAGCGTAGGAGCGGGGGGCACAGATACGCAGTATTTT.

The rearrangement links TRBV28 to TRBJ2-4; 15 bases agree with TRBD2. Looked up from germline, CDR1 is MDHEN and CDR2 is SYDVKM. CDR3 size: 17 residues. Trimming cost V 2 bases and J 5 bases; bases outside gene matches: 4. CDR3 DNA sequence: TGTGCCAGCAGTTTAGGCGGACTAGCGGGGGGGGAAAACATTCAGTACTTC. Its protein product is CASSLGGLAGGENIQYF.

V gene TRBV27 combines with J gene TRBJ2-2; a weak D match, TRBD2 (7 bases). V gave up 5 bases and J gave up 7 bases, with 23 bases separating them. CDR3 size: 17 residues. Germline CDR1 reads MNHEY; CDR2 reads SMNVEV (reference sequence). The CDR3 DNA is TGTGCCAGCAGTCCCTCGGCGGGGGCGCGGCTGGTCGGGGAGCTGTTTTTT. As protein: CASSPSAGARLVGELFF.

V gene TRBV11-3 combines with J gene TRBJ2-1; tentatively, D is TRBD1 (6 bases). The V end was cut by 2 bases, the J end by 7 bases, with 12 bases between. The CDR3 sequence is 14 residues long. Germline CDR1 reads SGHNT; CDR2 reads YENEEA. In DNA, the CDR3 is TGTGCCAGCAGCTTAACAGGGTCCGGTAATGAGCAGTTCTTC. Translation: CASSLTGSGNEQFF.

This clone has only one observation. The chain has TRBV4-3 and TRBJ1-1, with D perhaps matching TRBD1 (6 bases). Trimming left V 0 bases short and J 11 bases short, with 19 bases between. CDR3 length: 15 residues. Germline CDR1 and CDR2: LGHNA and YSLEER. The CDR3 spells CASSQDRRGAPGAFF. The CDR3 nucleotides read TGCGCCAGCAGCCAAGATCGCCGGGGGGCACCAGGGGCTTTCTTT.

V and J are TRBV18 and TRBJ1-5, with 10 bases that match TRBD1. CDR1 is KGHSH and CDR2 is LQKENI in the germline V gene. The V segment lost 3 bases and the J segment 3 bases; nucleotides outside the gene matches: 5. The CDR3 is 16 amino acids. CDR3 amino acids: CASSPRTGGSNQPQHF. In DNA, the CDR3 is TGTGCCAGCTCACCGAGGACAGGGGGTTCCAATCAGCCCCAGCATTTT.